This T cell receptor beta chain was documented in a study of CD8 T cells in ankylosing spondylitis. Findings and caveats of the study: Reports of some motif variants in reactive arthritis synovial fluid and blood predate this one.

This clonotype was counted ten times or more. As yet, its antigen is unknown. Making the TCR beta libraries involved quantitative 5'-RACE with molecular barcodes. TCRdb reanalysed the 5' RACE reads using MiXCR and keeps one entry per CDR3 protein. The top ten hold 4.6% of the sample, which has about 42,000 distinct CDR3 sequences, roughly 2.5% seen once. The sequence came from a male donor with ankylosing spondylitis or in good health (not recorded which). What was sequenced was blood, either unsorted or a sorted T cell fraction (not recorded which).

CDR3: CASSYERGTDTQYF. Written as DNA, the CDR3 is TGTGCCAGCAGCTACGAGCGGGGGACAGATACGCAGTATTTT. This rearrangement joins TRBV9 to TRBJ2-3, with 8 bases matching TRBD2. The V segment lost 4 bases and the J segment 3 bases; nucleotides outside the gene matches: 4. The CDR3 runs 14 residues. Germline assignment: CDR1 SGDLS and CDR2 YYNGEE.